One sample yielded the 9 T cell receptor beta chains listed below, sequenced in a study of beta chain features in type 1 diabetes. As every portion of the isolated RNA was reverse transcribed, the sequencing read expressed TCRB transcripts. The table came from immunoSEQ multiplex PCR; TCRdb's copy has only in-frame clones and leaves some out. The sample includes roughly 400,000 clones, more than 13% seen only once; the top ten take 0.019%. Sequenced material: naive CD4+ T cells from blood. Receptors originate from a woman younger than 35 in good health.

This clone appeared a few times. This rearrangement joins TRBV9 to TRBJ2-7, with D maybe TRBD1 (6 bases). This CDR3 region has 14 residues. Germline lookup yields CDR1 SGDLS and CDR2 YYNGEE. V gave up 1 base and J gave up 1 base, with 9 bases separating them. The CDR3 DNA is TGTGCCAGCAGCGTATTAGGGGGATCCTACGAGCAGTACTTC. It encodes CASSVLGGSYEQYF.

This rearrangement joins TRBV28 to TRBJ2-5; possibly TRBD1 for D (6 bases). The CDR3 covers 14 residues. CDR1 is MDHEN, CDR2 SYDVKM, per germline. V was shortened by 5 bases and J by 5 bases, with 15 bases between the two germline ends. The CDR3 sequence: CASSLYQRGETQYF. The CDR3 DNA sequence: TGTGCCAGCAGTCTTTATCAAAGGGGGGAGACCCAGTACTTC.

V and J are TRBV5-4 and TRBJ2-1, with D possibly being TRBD1 (6 bases). The CDR3 has 16 amino acids. Trimming shortened V by 1 base and J by 14 bases, and 25 bases separated the two germline ends. The V gene's germline CDR1 is SGHNT and CDR2 YYREEE (reference sequence). CDR3 bases: TGTGCCAGCAGCTTGTTCCGCGGCTGGGCAGGGGATAATAAGTTCTTC. This gives the protein CASSLFRGWAGDNKFF.

The J gene is TRBJ1-1, the V gene TRBV6-5; maybe TRBD1 (5 bases). V was trimmed by 0 bases and J by 1 base, leaving 6 bases between them. There are 14 residues in the CDR3. The germline V gene encodes CDR1 MNHEY and CDR2 SVGAGI. The CDR3 reads CASSYSDKNTEAFF. The CDR3 DNA reads TGTGCCAGCAGTTACTCGGACAAGAACACTGAAGCTTTCTTT.

J is TRBJ2-7 and V is TRBV19, with TRBD1 matching over 7 bases. Trimming removed 4 bases from V and 3 bases from J; junction bases left unmatched: 6. The CDR3 is 14 amino acids. The germline gives CDR1 LNHDA, CDR2 SQIVND (reference sequence). The CDR3 spells CASSKTGDLYEQYF. As DNA, the CDR3 is TGTGCCAGTAGTAAAACAGGGGACCTCTACGAGCAGTACTTC.

This clone was found a few times. The chain carries TRBV28 and TRBJ2-4; possibly TRBD1 for D (8 bases). Germline lookup yields CDR1 MDHEN and CDR2 SYDVKM. The CDR3 is made up of 16 amino acids. Deletions cut 5 bases from V and 6 bases from J, with 20 bases between. The CDR3: CASSPGQGGLGNIQYF. The CDR3 DNA reads TGTGCCAGCAGTCCCGGACAGGGAGGGCTTGGAAACATTCAGTACTTC.

V is TRBV7-8 and J is TRBJ2-5; TRBD1 agrees at 7 bases. The length of the CDR3 is 17 residues. Germline CDR1 is SGHVS and CDR2 is FQNEAQ. The junction had 17 bases not matched to a gene; V was cut back by 5 bases and J by 5 bases. This CDR3 is CASSAWRGGVGPETQYF. The CDR3 bases are TGTGCCAGCAGCGCTTGGCGAGGGGGCGTCGGGCCGGAGACCCAGTACTTC.

The chain has TRBV9 and TRBJ2-3; D may be TRBD1 (6 bases). With 0 bases removed from V and 1 base from J, the gap between germline ends came to 12 bases. CDR3 size: 16 residues. Germline V CDR1 and CDR2: SGDLS, YYNGEE. The CDR3, as DNA: TGTGCCAGCAGCGTAGCAAGCAGGGGTGGCACAGATACGCAGTATTTT. The encoded protein is CASSVASRGGTDTQYF.

Many counts were recorded for this clone. The rearrangement links TRBV23-1 to TRBJ2-5, with D unresolved. TRBV23-1 is an ORF, with its function uncertain. This CDR3 has 13 residues. Trimming cost V 4 bases and J 2 bases, with 8 bases left between them. DNA for the CDR3: TGCGCCAGCAGTCCAGGTCTGCAAGAGACCCAGTACTTC. This gives the protein CASSPGLQETQYF.